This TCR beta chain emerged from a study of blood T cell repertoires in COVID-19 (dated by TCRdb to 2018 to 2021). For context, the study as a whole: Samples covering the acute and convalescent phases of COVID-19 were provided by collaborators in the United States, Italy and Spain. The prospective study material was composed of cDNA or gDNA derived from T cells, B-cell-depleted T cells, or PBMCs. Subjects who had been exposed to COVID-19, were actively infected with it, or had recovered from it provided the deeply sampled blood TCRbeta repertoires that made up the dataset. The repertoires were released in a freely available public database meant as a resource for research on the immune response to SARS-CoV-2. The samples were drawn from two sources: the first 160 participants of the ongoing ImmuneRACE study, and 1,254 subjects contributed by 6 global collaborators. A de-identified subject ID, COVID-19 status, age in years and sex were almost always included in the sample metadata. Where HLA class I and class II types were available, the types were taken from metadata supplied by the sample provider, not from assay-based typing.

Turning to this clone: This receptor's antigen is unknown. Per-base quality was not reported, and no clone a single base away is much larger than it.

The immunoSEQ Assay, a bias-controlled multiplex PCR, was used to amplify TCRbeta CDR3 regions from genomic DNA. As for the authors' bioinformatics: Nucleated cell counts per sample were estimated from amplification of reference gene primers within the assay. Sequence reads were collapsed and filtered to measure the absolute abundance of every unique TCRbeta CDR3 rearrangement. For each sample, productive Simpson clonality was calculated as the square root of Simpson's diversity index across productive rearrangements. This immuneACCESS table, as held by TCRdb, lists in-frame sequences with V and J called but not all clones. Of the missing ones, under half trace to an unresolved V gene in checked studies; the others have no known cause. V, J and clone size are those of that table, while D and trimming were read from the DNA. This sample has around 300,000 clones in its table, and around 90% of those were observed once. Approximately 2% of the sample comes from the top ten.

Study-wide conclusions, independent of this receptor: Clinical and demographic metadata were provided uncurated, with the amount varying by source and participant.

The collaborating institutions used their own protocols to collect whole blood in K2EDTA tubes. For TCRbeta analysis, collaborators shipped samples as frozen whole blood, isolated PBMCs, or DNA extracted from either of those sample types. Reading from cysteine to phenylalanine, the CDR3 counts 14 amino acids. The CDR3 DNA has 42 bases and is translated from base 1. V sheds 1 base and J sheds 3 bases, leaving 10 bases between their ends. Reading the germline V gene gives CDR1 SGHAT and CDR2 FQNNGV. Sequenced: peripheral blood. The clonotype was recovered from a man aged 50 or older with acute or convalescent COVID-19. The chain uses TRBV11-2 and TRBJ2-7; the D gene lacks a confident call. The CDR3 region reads CASSLGSRNYEQYF. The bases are TGTGCCAGCAGCTTAGGTTCCAGGAACTACGAGCAGTACTTC. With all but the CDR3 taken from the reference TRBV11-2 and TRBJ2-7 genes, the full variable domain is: EAGVAQSPRYKIIEKRQSVAFWCNPISGHATLYWYQQILGQGPKLLIQFQNNGVVDDSQLPKDRFSAERLKGVDSTLKIQPAKLEDSAVYLCASSLGSRNYEQYFGPGTRLTVT.